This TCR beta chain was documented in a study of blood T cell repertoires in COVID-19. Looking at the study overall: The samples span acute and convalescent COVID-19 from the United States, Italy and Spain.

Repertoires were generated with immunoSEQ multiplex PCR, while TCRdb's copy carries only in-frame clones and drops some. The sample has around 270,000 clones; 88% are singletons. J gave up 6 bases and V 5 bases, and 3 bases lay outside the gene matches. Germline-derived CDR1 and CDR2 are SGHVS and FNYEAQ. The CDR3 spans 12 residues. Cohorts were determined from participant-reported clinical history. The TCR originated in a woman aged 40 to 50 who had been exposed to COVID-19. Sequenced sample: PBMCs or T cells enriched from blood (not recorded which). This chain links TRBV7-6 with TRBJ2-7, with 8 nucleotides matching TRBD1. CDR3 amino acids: CASSQQGGEQYF. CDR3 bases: TGTGCCAGCAGCCAACAGGGGGGCGAGCAGTACTTC.